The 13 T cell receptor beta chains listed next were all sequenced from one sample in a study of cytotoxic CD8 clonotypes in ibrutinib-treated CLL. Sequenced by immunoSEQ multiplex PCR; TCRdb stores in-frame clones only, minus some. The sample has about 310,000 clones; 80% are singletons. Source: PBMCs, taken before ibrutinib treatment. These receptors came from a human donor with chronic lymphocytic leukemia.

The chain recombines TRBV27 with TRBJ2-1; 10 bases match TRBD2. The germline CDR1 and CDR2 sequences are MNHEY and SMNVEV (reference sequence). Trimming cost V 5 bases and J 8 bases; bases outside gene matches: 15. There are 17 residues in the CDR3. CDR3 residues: CASSPSGSGRLWDEQFF. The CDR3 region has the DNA TGTGCCAGCAGTCCCAGCGGTAGCGGGAGGCTTTGGGATGAGCAGTTCTTC.

In nucleotides, the CDR3 is TGTGCCAGCAGCCCGGGACAGGGAACGTACGAGCAGTACTTC. Amino acid sequence: CASSPGQGTYEQYF. The chain combines TRBV27 with TRBJ2-5, with TRBD1 matching 9 bases. Judging by the DNA end, TRBJ2-7 fits better; the J call may be wrong. Germline V CDR1 and CDR2: MNHEY, SMNVEV (reference sequence). This CDR3 spans 14 amino acids.

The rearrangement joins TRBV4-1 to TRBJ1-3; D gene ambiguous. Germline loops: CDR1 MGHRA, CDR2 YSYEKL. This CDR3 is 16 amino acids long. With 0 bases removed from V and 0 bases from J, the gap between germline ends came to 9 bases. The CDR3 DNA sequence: TGCGCCAGCAGCCAAGAAGTATCGTTCTCTGGAAACACCATATATTTT. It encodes CASSQEVSFSGNTIYF.

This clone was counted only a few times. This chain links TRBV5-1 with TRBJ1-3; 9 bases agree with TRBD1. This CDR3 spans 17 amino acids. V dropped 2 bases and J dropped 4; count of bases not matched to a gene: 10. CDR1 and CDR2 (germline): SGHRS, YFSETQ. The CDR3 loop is CASSLGPGQGMGNTIYF. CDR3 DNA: TGCGCCAGCAGCTTAGGCCCGGGACAGGGCATGGGAAACACCATATATTTT.

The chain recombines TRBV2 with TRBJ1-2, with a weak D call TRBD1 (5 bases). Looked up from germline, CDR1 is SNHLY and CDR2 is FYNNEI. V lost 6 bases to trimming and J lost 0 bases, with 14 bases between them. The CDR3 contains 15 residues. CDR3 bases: TGTGCCAGCAGCCTAAGGGGTGGTTCTAACTATGGCTACACCTTC. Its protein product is CASSLRGGSNYGYTF.

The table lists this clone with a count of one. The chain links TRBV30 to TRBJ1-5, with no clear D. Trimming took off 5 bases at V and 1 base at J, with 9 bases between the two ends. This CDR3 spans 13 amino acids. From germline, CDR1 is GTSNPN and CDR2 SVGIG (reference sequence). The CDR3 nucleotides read TGTGCCTGGGGGAGGGTAAGCAATCAGCCCCAGCATTTT. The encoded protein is CAWGRVSNQPQHF.

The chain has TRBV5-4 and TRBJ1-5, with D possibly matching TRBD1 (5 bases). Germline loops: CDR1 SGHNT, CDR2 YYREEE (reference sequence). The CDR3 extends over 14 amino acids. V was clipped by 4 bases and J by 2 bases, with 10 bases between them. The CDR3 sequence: CASSLGGGNQPQHF. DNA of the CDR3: TGTGCCAGCAGCCTGGGGGGAGGCAATCAGCCCCAGCATTTT.

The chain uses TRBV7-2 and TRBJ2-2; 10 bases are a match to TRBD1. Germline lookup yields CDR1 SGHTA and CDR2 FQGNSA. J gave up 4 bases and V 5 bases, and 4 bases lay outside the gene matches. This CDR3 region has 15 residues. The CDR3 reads CASSHGTGVTGELFF. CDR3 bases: TGTGCCAGCAGCCACGGGACAGGGGTCACCGGGGAGCTGTTTTTT. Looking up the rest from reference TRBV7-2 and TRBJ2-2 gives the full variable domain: GAGVSQSPSNKVTEKGKDVELRCDPISGHTALYWYRQSLGQGLEFLIYFQGNSAPDKSGLPSDRFSAERTGGSVSTLTIQRTQQEDSAVYLCASSHGTGVTGELFFGEGSRLTVL.

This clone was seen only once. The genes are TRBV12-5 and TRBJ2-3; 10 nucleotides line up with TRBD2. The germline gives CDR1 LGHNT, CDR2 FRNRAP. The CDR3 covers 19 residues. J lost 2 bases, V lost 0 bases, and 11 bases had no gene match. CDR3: CASGLVPSSGRPHTDTQYF. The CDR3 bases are TGTGCTAGTGGTTTGGTACCGAGTAGCGGGAGGCCCCACACAGATACGCAGTATTTT.

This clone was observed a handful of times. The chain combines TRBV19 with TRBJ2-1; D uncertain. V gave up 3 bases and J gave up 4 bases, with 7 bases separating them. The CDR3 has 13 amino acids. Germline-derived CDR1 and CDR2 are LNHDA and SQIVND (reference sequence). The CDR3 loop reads CASSIGWYNEQFF. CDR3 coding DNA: TGTGCCAGTAGTATTGGGTGGTACAATGAGCAGTTCTTC.

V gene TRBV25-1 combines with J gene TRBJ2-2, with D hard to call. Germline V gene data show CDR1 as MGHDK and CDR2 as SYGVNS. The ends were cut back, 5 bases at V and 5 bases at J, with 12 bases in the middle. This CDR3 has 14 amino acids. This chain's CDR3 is CASSPFLETGELFF. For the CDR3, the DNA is TGTGCCAGCAGTCCCTTTCTAGAGACCGGGGAGCTGTTTTTT. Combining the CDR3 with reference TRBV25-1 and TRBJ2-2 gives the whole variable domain EADIYQTPRYLVIGTGKKITLECSQTMGHDKMYWYQQDPGMELHLIHYSYGVNSTEKGDLSSESTVSRIRTEHFPLTLESARPSHTSQYLCASSPFLETGELFFGEGSRLTVL.

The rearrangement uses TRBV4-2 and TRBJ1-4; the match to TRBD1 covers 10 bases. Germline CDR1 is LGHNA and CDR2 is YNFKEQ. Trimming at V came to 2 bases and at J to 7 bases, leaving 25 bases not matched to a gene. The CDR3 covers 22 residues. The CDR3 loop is CASSQSGTGEGWFLGRGEKLFF. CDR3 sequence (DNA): TGTGCCAGCAGCCAATCCGGGACAGGGGAAGGTTGGTTTCTGGGTCGTGGTGAAAAACTGTTTTTT.

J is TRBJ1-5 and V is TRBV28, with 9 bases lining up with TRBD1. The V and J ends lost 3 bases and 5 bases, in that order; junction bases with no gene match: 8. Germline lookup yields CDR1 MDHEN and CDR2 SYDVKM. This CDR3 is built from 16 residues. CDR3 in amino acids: CASSFRDRAGDQPQHF. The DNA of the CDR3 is TGTGCCAGCAGTTTCAGGGACAGGGCTGGGGATCAGCCCCAGCATTTT.